The 10 T cell receptor beta chains presented below share a single source sample, sequenced in a study of human T cells and chemical hapten exposure. TCRdb reprocessed the RACE reads with MiXCR, giving one entry per CDR3 protein. Among 250,000 to 300,000 distinct CDR3 sequences listed, approximately 8% were seen once. Regarding time point: pre-sensitization, week 0. Treatment: therapeutic diphenylcyclopropenone sensitization with weekly scalp DPC. The specimen comprised whole blood, sampled in connection with sensitization to the hapten diphenylcyclopropenone (DPC). All receptors derive from a young man with alopecia areata. Some clones in this sample may be carry-over from other donors' samples.

The chain uses TRBV2 and TRBJ1-6, with 8 bases identical to TRBD1. J gave up 7 bases and V 3 bases, and 8 bases lay outside the gene matches. This CDR3 spans 16 amino acids. CDR1 SNHLY and CDR2 FYNNEI come from the germline V gene. CDR3 sequence reads: CASSDQGAGLNSPLHF. In nucleotides, the CDR3 is TGTGCCAGCAGTGACCAGGGGGCCGGGTTGAATTCACCCCTCCACTTT.

The table lists this clonotype with a few counts. The J gene is TRBJ1-6, the V gene TRBV11-2; possibly TRBD1 for D (5 bases). V was trimmed by 1 base and J by 8 bases, leaving 15 bases between them. The germline gives CDR1 SGHAT, CDR2 FQNNGV. CDR3 length: 16 residues. CDR3 sequence reads: CASSLGYPRQYSPLHF. The CDR3 DNA reads as TGTGCCAGCAGCTTAGGCTACCCCAGACAGTATTCACCCCTCCACTTT.

This clonotype was seen repeatedly, ten times or more. The chain links TRBV4-3 to TRBJ1-2; the match to TRBD1 covers 7 bases. The junction had 2 bases not matched to a gene; V was cut back by 4 bases and J by 0 bases. CDR3 length: 14 residues. Germline CDR1 LGHNA, CDR2 YSLEER. The CDR3 coding sequence is TGCGCCAGCAGCCCAGGGGGAGCTAACTATGGCTACACCTTC. It yields the protein CASSPGGANYGYTF.

V usage is TRBV7-2 and J usage is TRBJ1-2; D perhaps matches TRBD1 (6 bases). Germline lookup yields CDR1 SGHTA and CDR2 FQGNSA. Trimming removed 2 bases at V and 6 bases at J, with 16 bases between. The CDR3 has 15 amino acids. CDR3 in amino acids: CASSLTYQTGNGYTF. CDR3 sequence (DNA): TGTGCCAGCAGCTTAACCTATCAGACAGGAAATGGCTACACCTTC.

This clonotype has a count of ten or more. This chain joins TRBV20-1 and TRBJ2-3, with 8 bases identical to TRBD1. The CDR3 covers 13 residues. The V gene end was trimmed by 7 bases and the J gene end by 8 bases; junction bases not matched to a gene: 11. The V gene's germline CDR1 is DFQATT and CDR2 SNEGSKA (reference sequence). CDR3 region: CSGTDRGWGTQYF. CDR3 bases: TGCAGTGGGACCGACAGGGGTTGGGGTACGCAGTATTTT.

The table lists this clonotype with many counts. This chain links TRBV28 with TRBJ2-7, with unresolved D. Trimming left V 3 bases short and J 6 bases short, with 9 bases between. From germline, CDR1 is MDHEN and CDR2 SYDVKM. The CDR3 runs to 12 residues. The CDR3 bases are TGTGCCAGCAGTTTCAACATCGGCGAGCAGTACTTC. Amino acids: CASSFNIGEQYF.

This clonotype was seen a few times. The V gene is TRBV20-1, the J gene TRBJ2-1; D is undetermined. The CDR3 runs to 12 residues. Trimming left V 1 base short and J 4 bases short, with 5 bases between. Germline-derived CDR1 and CDR2 are DFQATT and SNEGSKA (reference sequence). The CDR3 loop is CSARGRYNEQFF. CDR3 coding DNA: TGCAGTGCTAGAGGACGATACAATGAGCAGTTCTTC.

This clonotype occurred a few times. The rearrangement uses TRBV29-1 and TRBJ2-5; possible D gene TRBD1, 5 bases. Germline-derived CDR1 and CDR2 are SQVTM and ANQGSEA. V was shortened by 8 bases and J by 12 bases, with 25 bases between the two germline ends. This CDR3 comprises 13 residues. Here the CDR3 reads CSIGGAGRWIEYF. Written as DNA, the CDR3 is TGCAGCATCGGTGGGGCAGGGCGCTGGATAGAGTACTTC.

This clonotype occurred a few times. The genes are TRBV11-2 and TRBJ2-7, with D unclear. This CDR3 has 13 amino acids. The germline gives CDR1 SGHAT, CDR2 FQNNGV. V dropped 4 bases and J dropped 7 bases, with 14 bases sitting between them. The CDR3 is CASSSHPVLEQYF. CDR3 nucleotide sequence: TGTGCCAGCAGCTCCCATCCGGTCCTGGAGCAGTACTTC.

This chain joins TRBV12-3 or TRBV12-4 and TRBJ1-5; D ambiguous. The CDR3 sequence is 16 residues long. Trimming removed 3 bases at V and 0 bases at J, with 12 bases between. The CDR3 reads CASSLTGRNSNQPQHF. DNA of the CDR3: TGTGCCAGCAGTTTGACTGGCAGAAATAGCAATCAGCCCCAGCATTTT.